These 31 T cell receptor beta chains share one sample of origin, sequenced in a study of cytomegalovirus exposure and HLA in healthy donors. The PCR made use of 60 Vbeta and 13 Jbeta primers. Assay used: immunoSEQ multiplex PCR; TCRdb lists only in-frame clones, some missing. The sample includes some 130,000 clones, more than 70% of them seen just once. The sequenced sample consisted of PBMCs. All receptors come from a male donor in good health and CMV-seronegative.

The chain joins TRBV27 to TRBJ1-2; weak D call: TRBD1 (6 bases). Germline V gene data show CDR1 as MNHEY and CDR2 as SMNVEV (reference sequence). The CDR3 consists of 12 residues. Trimming cost V 5 bases and J 6 bases, with 10 bases left between them. CDR3 coding DNA: TGTGCCAGCAGTACAGGGTATCATGGCTACACCTTC. This gives the protein CASSTGYHGYTF.

The V and J genes are TRBV7-2 and TRBJ2-2; no clear D gene. In germline, CDR1 is SGHTA, CDR2 FQGNSA. The CDR3 contains 15 residues. The V and J ends lost 1 base and 1 base respectively, with 7 bases between them. The CDR3 spells CASSLEPGNTGELFF. The CDR3 region has the DNA TGTGCCAGCAGCTTAGAACCGGGGAACACCGGGGAGCTGTTTTTT.

This chain uses TRBV19 with TRBJ2-5, with D unclear. This CDR3 comprises 13 residues. Looked up from germline, CDR1 is LNHDA and CDR2 is SQIVND (reference sequence). With 5 bases removed from V and 5 bases from J, the gap between germline ends came to 12 bases. CDR3 amino acids: CASSYRPEETQYF. CDR3 DNA sequence: TGTGCCAGTAGTTACCGACCGGAGGAGACCCAGTACTTC.

The V gene is TRBV21-1, the J gene TRBJ2-1; the D call TRBD2 from the table was never checked on the DNA. TRBV21-1 constitutes a pseudogene. CDR3 length equals 15 residues. The CDR3 bases are TGTGCCAGCAGCAAACGGGGGGACTTTTACAATGAGCAGTTCTTC. This sequence encodes CASSKRGDFYNEQFF.

The CDR3 DNA is TGCGCCAGCAGCTTGGGAGTCACCGGGGAGCTGTTTTTT. Translated, it gives CASSLGVTGELFF. This chain connects TRBV5-1 to TRBJ2-2; no definite D call. Per germline, CDR1 SGHRS and CDR2 YFSETQ. The CDR3 is 13 amino acids. V gave up 0 bases and J gave up 4 bases, with 4 bases separating them.

J is TRBJ1-5 and V is TRBV19; weak D call: TRBD1 (6 bases). Trimming took off 3 bases at V and 0 bases at J, with 9 bases between the two ends. The CDR3 runs 15 residues. Germline assignment: CDR1 LNHDA and CDR2 SQIVND (reference sequence). The CDR3 protein is CASSMGAYSNQPQHF. DNA of the CDR3: TGTGCCAGTAGTATGGGGGCTTATAGCAATCAGCCCCAGCATTTT.

This chain joins TRBV6-6 and TRBJ2-2; no firm D call. CDR3 length: 15 amino acids. Germline V lookup: CDR1 MNHNY, CDR2 SVGAGI (reference sequence). Deletions cut 1 base from V and 0 bases from J, with 6 bases between. CDR3 sequence (DNA): TGTGCCAGCAGTTACTTCGGGTCGAACACCGGGGAGCTGTTTTTT. It codes for CASSYFGSNTGELFF.

The sample holds a few counts of this clone. This chain's CDR3 is CASSLPRTNEKLFF. CDR3 sequence (DNA): TGCGCCAGCAGCCTGCCCCGGACTAATGAAAAACTGTTTTTT. V gene TRBV4-1 combines with J gene TRBJ1-4, with D uncertain. Germline assignment: CDR1 MGHRA and CDR2 YSYEKL. CDR3 length: 14 amino acids. Trimming pared 4 bases from V and 2 bases from J, leaving 8 bases between.

This clone was observed a handful of times. The chain uses TRBV5-1 and TRBJ2-4; tentatively, D is TRBD1 (5 bases). The ends were cut back, 0 bases at V and 6 bases at J, with 7 bases in the middle. This CDR3 spans 13 amino acids. Germline V gene lookup returns CDR1 SGHRS and CDR2 YFSETQ. CDR3 nucleotide sequence: TGCGCCAGCAGCTTGGAAGGGGCAAACATTCAGTACTTC. Encoded protein: CASSLEGANIQYF.

The chain recombines TRBV30 with TRBJ1-2; D is unresolved. Trimming pared 1 base from V and 5 bases from J, leaving 8 bases between. Germline V gene data show CDR1 as GTSNPN and CDR2 as SVGIG (reference sequence). This CDR3 has 12 amino acids. CDR3 loop: CAWSANSYGYTF. CDR3 nucleotide sequence: TGTGCCTGGAGTGCCAACTCTTATGGCTACACCTTC. The whole variable domain, filled in from reference TRBV30 and TRBJ1-2, reads SQTIHQWPATLVQPVGSPLSLECTVEGTSNPNLYWYRQAAGRGLQLLFYSVGIGQISSEVPQNLSASRPQDRQFILSSKKLLLSDSGFYLCAWSANSYGYTFGSGTRLTVV.

There are a few counts of this clone. The chain recombines TRBV2 with TRBJ1-4; 10 bases are shared with TRBD1. The CDR3 runs to 13 residues. Germline loops: CDR1 SNHLY, CDR2 FYNNEI. The J segment lost 8 bases and the V segment lost 8 bases, leaving 5 bases of the junction unmatched. The CDR3 protein is CASDETGGEKLFF. The CDR3 DNA is TGTGCCAGCGATGAGACAGGGGGCGAAAAACTGTTTTTT. The full variable domain, its missing parts supplied by reference TRBV2 and TRBJ1-4, is EPEVTQTPSHQVTQMGQEVILRCVPISNHLYFYWYRQILGQKVEFLVSFYNNEISEKSEIFDDQFSVERPDGSNFTLKIRSTKLEDSAMYFCASDETGGEKLFFGSGTQLSVL.

This rearrangement joins TRBV7-9 to TRBJ2-7, with 7 nucleotides matching TRBD1. The J segment lost 2 bases and the V segment lost 5 bases, leaving 3 bases of the junction unmatched. The CDR3 is 13 amino acids. CDR1 is SEHNR, CDR2 FQNEAQ, per germline (reference sequence). The CDR3 loop reads CASSRTGPYEQYF. For the CDR3, the DNA is TGTGCCAGCAGCCGGACAGGCCCCTACGAGCAGTACTTC.

The chain carries TRBV10-3 and TRBJ2-2; 10 bases align to TRBD2. The CDR3 consists of 14 residues. The V and J ends lost 7 bases and 4 bases, in that order; junction bases with no gene match: 3. CDR1 and CDR2 (germline): ENHRY, SYGVKD. CDR3 protein: CAINSGGVTGELFF. In DNA form, the CDR3 reads TGTGCCATCAACAGCGGGGGGGTCACCGGGGAGCTGTTTTTT.

The V call is TRBV12-5, the J call TRBJ1-6, with D unresolved. CDR3 size: 13 residues. Germline loops: CDR1 LGHNT, CDR2 FRNRAP. V lost 5 bases to trimming and J lost 9 bases, with 11 bases between them. The CDR3: CASGPEPGSPLHF. The DNA for the CDR3 is TGTGCTAGTGGTCCTGAACCAGGTTCACCCCTCCACTTT.

The rearrangement uses TRBV9 and TRBJ2-7, with D possibly being TRBD1 (6 bases). V shed 4 bases and J shed 0 bases, with 14 bases lying between them. The CDR3 consists of 15 residues. Germline V gene data show CDR1 as SGDLS and CDR2 as YYNGEE. The CDR3 region has the DNA TGTGCCAGCAGCCGGGGACATCTGAGCTCCTACGAGCAGTACTTC. It translates to CASSRGHLSSYEQYF.

This clone was picked up one time. The chain is built from TRBV4-1 and TRBJ1-1; 7 nucleotides match TRBD1. Germline assignment: CDR1 MGHRA and CDR2 YSYEKL. Trimming removed 2 bases from V and 3 bases from J; junction bases left unmatched: 12. This CDR3 contains 17 residues. In DNA, the CDR3 is TGCGCCAGCAGCCAAACTCGCGCCGGGACAGCGGACACTGAAGCTTTCTTT. Translating gives CASSQTRAGTADTEAFF.

The chain uses TRBV7-2 and TRBJ2-1; 12 bases agree with TRBD2. V gave up 2 bases and J gave up 3 bases; unmatched junction bases: 2. The germline V gene has CDR1 SGHTA and CDR2 FQGNSA. The CDR3 loop spans 16 amino acids. CDR3 nucleotides: TGTGCCAGCAGCTTAACTAGCGGGGGGTTCTACAATGAGCAGTTCTTC. Translated, it gives CASSLTSGGFYNEQFF.

CDR3 protein: CASRDTRPTDTQYF. As DNA, the CDR3 is TGCGCCAGCAGGGACACCCGACCCACAGATACGCAGTATTTT. J is TRBJ2-3 and V is TRBV10-2; tentative D call: TRBD1 (5 bases). Germline V gives CDR1 WSHSY, CDR2 SAAADI. This CDR3 comprises 14 residues. The V and J ends lost 6 bases and 2 bases respectively, with 12 bases between them.

The chain employs TRBV7-2 and TRBJ2-3; D call uncertain. CDR1 is SGHTA and CDR2 is FQGNSA in the germline V gene. CDR3 size: 15 residues. V shed 0 bases and J shed 2 bases, with 9 bases lying between them. CDR3 nucleotides: TGTGCCAGCAGCTTAGCGCTAATCTTCACAGATACGCAGTATTTT. Translated: CASSLALIFTDTQYF.

The chain links TRBV4-2 to TRBJ2-5, with a tentative D call TRBD2 (6 bases). Germline V lookup: CDR1 LGHNA, CDR2 YNFKEQ. This CDR3 is 16 amino acids long. Trimming cost V 0 bases and J 5 bases, with 16 bases left between them. This chain's CDR3 is CASSQDPTRGAETQYF. Here the CDR3 DNA reads TGTGCCAGCAGCCAAGATCCGACTAGAGGGGCGGAGACCCAGTACTTC.

The rearrangement links TRBV5-1 to TRBJ2-1; 9 nucleotides agree with TRBD2. The CDR3 sequence is 17 residues long. With V trimmed by 1 base and J by 7 bases, 12 bases remained unmatched. CDR1 and CDR2 from the germline V gene are SGHRS and YFSETQ. The CDR3 DNA is TGCGCCAGCAGCTTGAGACTAGCGGAGGGACTGGGGAATGAGCAGTTCTTC. Its protein is CASSLRLAEGLGNEQFF.

This clone was seen only once. The chain joins TRBV6-6 to TRBJ2-1; TRBD2 agrees at 8 bases. The germline V gene encodes CDR1 MNHNY and CDR2 SVGAGI (reference sequence). With 2 bases clipped from V and 2 bases from J, the junction kept 2 bases outside the gene matches. CDR3 length: 15 residues. The CDR3 DNA reads as TGTGCCAGCAGTTACGGGACTAGGGCCTACAATGAGCAGTTCTTC. This encodes CASSYGTRAYNEQFF.

This chain joins TRBV27 and TRBJ1-1; possible D gene TRBD1, 6 bases. The CDR3 runs 17 residues. Deletions cut 5 bases from V and 7 bases from J, with 26 bases between. Germline CDR1 is MNHEY and CDR2 is SMNVEV (reference sequence). The CDR3, as DNA: TGTGCCAGCAGTCTCCGAGGCAGGGGAGGGACTATGGATGAAGCTTTCTTT. Its translation is CASSLRGRGGTMDEAFF.

The chain links TRBV5-1 to TRBJ2-3; 9 nucleotides match TRBD2. Trimming took 5 bases from V and 1 from J; bases not matched to a gene: 5. Germline V CDR1 and CDR2: SGHRS, YFSETQ. CDR3 length: 15 residues. In nucleotides, the CDR3 is TGCGCCAGCAGATTAGCGGGGGAGGGCACAGATACGCAGTATTTT. Amino acids: CASRLAGEGTDTQYF.

This clone was recorded once. The chain has TRBV5-4 and TRBJ2-7; TRBD2 agrees at 14 bases. Germline V lookup: CDR1 SGHNT, CDR2 YYREEE (reference sequence). Unmatched junction bases numbered 3, after V lost 2 bases and J lost 2 bases. The CDR3 spans 16 residues. The DNA for the CDR3 is TGTGCCAGCAGCTTCGGGACTAGCGGGGGTCCCTACGAGCAGTACTTC. Translated, it gives CASSFGTSGGPYEQYF.

This chain uses TRBV6-6 with TRBJ2-5; 10 bases agree with TRBD2. With V trimmed by 0 bases and J by 5 bases, 0 bases remained unmatched. The CDR3 length is 14 residues. CDR1 is MNHNY, CDR2 SVGAGI, per germline (reference sequence). CDR3 nucleotide sequence: TGTGCCAGCAGTTACTCGACTAGCGGGGAGACCCAGTACTTC. This sequence encodes CASSYSTSGETQYF.

The chain combines TRBV5-6 with TRBJ1-6, with D tentatively TRBD1 (6 bases). The CDR3 has 17 residues. In germline, CDR1 is SGHDT, CDR2 YYEEEE. With 0 bases removed from V and 5 bases from J, the gap between germline ends came to 15 bases. The CDR3 sequence is CASSLVKGRGDNSPLHF. DNA for the CDR3: TGTGCCAGCAGCTTGGTAAAGGGCAGGGGCGATAATTCACCCCTCCACTTT.

This clone was picked up one time. V gene TRBV19 combines with J gene TRBJ1-1, with D unclear. Trimming stripped 4 bases from V and 0 bases from J, with 18 bases between. CDR3 length: 17 amino acids. Germline CDR1 reads LNHDA; CDR2 reads SQIVND (reference sequence). DNA of the CDR3: TGTGCCAGTAGTAGTTTGAAGGCAGCGCCCATGAACACTGAAGCTTTCTTT. Protein product: CASSSLKAAPMNTEAFF.

V gene TRBV7-2 combines with J gene TRBJ2-7, with 8 bases aligning to TRBD1. CDR3 size: 13 residues. Trimming removed 5 bases from V and 7 bases from J; junction bases left unmatched: 7. Germline CDR1 and CDR2: SGHTA and FQGNSA. The CDR3 region is CASSPGQGREQYF. CDR3 coding DNA: TGTGCCAGCAGCCCTGGACAGGGAAGAGAGCAGTACTTC.

V usage is TRBV10-2 and J usage is TRBJ1-4; D not resolved. Germline V gene data show CDR1 as WSHSY and CDR2 as SAAADI. V dropped 7 bases and J dropped 4 bases, with 10 bases sitting between them. This CDR3 has 13 amino acids. CDR3 sequence reads: CASKAGDNEKLFF. In DNA form, the CDR3 reads TGCGCCAGCAAGGCAGGTGATAATGAAAAACTGTTTTTT.

The chain recombines TRBV5-1 with TRBJ1-2; D is unresolved. Deletions cut 3 bases from V and 5 bases from J, with 11 bases between. The CDR3 sequence is 13 residues long. CDR1 and CDR2 (germline): SGHRS, YFSETQ. CDR3 residues: CASSSRERYGYTF. The CDR3 nucleotides are TGCGCCAGCAGCTCGAGGGAAAGGTATGGCTACACCTTC.